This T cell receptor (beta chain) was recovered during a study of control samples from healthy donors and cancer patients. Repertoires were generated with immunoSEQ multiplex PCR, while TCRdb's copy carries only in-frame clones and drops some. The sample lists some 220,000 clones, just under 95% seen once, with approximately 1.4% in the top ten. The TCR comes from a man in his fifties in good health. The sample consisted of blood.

In DNA, the CDR3 is TGTGCCAGCAGCTCATGGGAGACCCAGTACTTC. It translates to CASSSWETQYF. The chain couples TRBV7-9 to TRBJ2-5; D is ambiguous. The germline V gene encodes CDR1 SEHNR and CDR2 FQNEAQ (reference sequence). Trimming removed 4 bases from V and 5 bases from J, with 5 bases in between. The CDR3 sequence is 11 residues long. The complete variable domain, with remaining parts taken from reference TRBV7-9 and TRBJ2-5, reads DTGVSQNPRHKITKRGQNVTFRCDPISEHNRLYWYRQTLGQGPEFLTYFQNEAQLEKSRLLSDRFSAERPKGSFSTLEIQRTEQGDSAMYLCASSSWETQYFGPGTRLLVL.